One sample yielded the 23 T cell receptor beta chains listed below, sequenced in a study of blood T cell repertoires in COVID-19 (dated by TCRdb to 2018 to 2021). Libraries came from the immunoSEQ multiplex PCR assay. TCRdb carries this immuneACCESS record with in-frame sequences only. Its versions omit some clonotypes, under half of them owing to an unresolved V gene in the studies checked, with the rest unexplained. For this sample the table gives 95,000 to 110,000 clones, of which more than 75% were detected only once. 26% of the sample is in the top ten clones. Specimen: peripheral blood. These receptors all stem from a man in his 60s with acute or convalescent COVID-19.

The rearrangement uses TRBV28 and TRBJ2-1; D uncertain. Between the trimmed V and J ends, which lost 2 bases and 0 bases, there was a span of 5 bases. This CDR3 comprises 14 residues. Germline assignment: CDR1 MDHEN and CDR2 SYDVKM. CDR3 sequence (DNA): TGTGCCAGCAGTTTACAGGACTCCTACAATGAGCAGTTCTTC. It codes for CASSLQDSYNEQFF.

CDR3 region: CASRQTGGITGELFF. Here the CDR3 DNA reads TGTGCCAGCAGGCAGACAGGGGGCATCACCGGGGAGCTGTTTTTT. V and J are TRBV7-9 and TRBJ2-2; 10 positions agree with TRBD1. The CDR3 is 15 residues long. Germline CDR1 and CDR2: SEHNR and FQNEAQ (reference sequence). V shed 6 bases, J shed 4 bases, and the junction held 5 bases outside the gene matches.

V is TRBV28 and J is TRBJ1-2; D is perhaps TRBD1 (6 bases). The CDR3 loop spans 12 amino acids. V lost 9 bases, J lost 3 bases, and 11 bases lay in between. Looked up from germline, CDR1 is MDHEN and CDR2 is SYDVKM. In DNA form, the CDR3 reads TGTGCCAGTACAGGGTTATACTATGGCTACACCTTC. Protein sequence: CASTGLYYGYTF.

The gene calls are TRBV24-1 and TRBJ1-2, with D maybe TRBD1 (5 bases). Trimming removed 4 bases from V and 0 bases from J, with 11 bases in between. The CDR3 runs 15 residues. From germline, CDR1 is KGHDR and CDR2 SFDVKD. The CDR3 sequence is CATSDHRTANYGYTF. CDR3 nucleotides: TGTGCCACCAGTGACCACAGGACCGCTAACTATGGCTACACCTTC.

The chain links TRBV28 to TRBJ1-6, with D possibly being TRBD1 (6 bases). CDR3 length equals 17 residues. The germline gives CDR1 MDHEN, CDR2 SYDVKM. V was trimmed by 3 bases and J by 3 bases, leaving 15 bases between them. CDR3 region: CASSFIEQGFYNSPLHF. CDR3 in DNA: TGTGCCAGCAGTTTCATAGAACAGGGTTTCTATAATTCACCCCTCCACTTT.

The rearrangement links TRBV7-8 to TRBJ2-1; a weak D match, TRBD2 (5 bases). Trimming took 5 bases from V and 6 from J, leaving 11 bases between them. Per germline, CDR1 SGHVS and CDR2 FQNEAQ. The CDR3 covers 13 residues. The CDR3 DNA is TGTGCCAGCAGCACTAGATCGGGCAATGAGCAGTTCTTC. Translating it yields CASSTRSGNEQFF. The whole variable domain, remainder taken from reference TRBV7-8 and TRBJ2-1, is GAGVSQSPRYKVAKRGQDVALRCDPISGHVSLFWYQQALGQGPEFLTYFQNEAQLDKSGLPSDRFFAERPEGSVSTLKIQRTQQEDSAVYLCASSTRSGNEQFFGPGTRLTVL.

V and J are TRBV19 and TRBJ2-7, with 9 bases identical to TRBD2. Trimming took 11 bases from V and 5 from J; bases not matched to a gene: 16. This CDR3 contains 15 residues. In germline, CDR1 is LNHDA, CDR2 SQIVND (reference sequence). The CDR3 DNA is TGTGCCCGCGTGGACGGGGCGGGAGGGATCAACGAGCAGTACTTC. Protein product: CARVDGAGGINEQYF. Together with reference TRBV19 and TRBJ2-7, the CDR3 gives the full variable domain: DGGITQSPKYLFRKEGQNVTLSCEQNLNHDAMYWYRQDPGQGLRLIYYSQIVNDFQKGDIAEGYSVSREKKESFPLTVTSAQKNPTAFYLCARVDGAGGINEQYFGPGTRLTVT.

The chain has TRBV7-2 and TRBJ2-6, with D uncertain. This CDR3 has 17 residues. The V gene lost 1 base and the J gene lost 0 bases, with 10 bases spanning the gap. The germline V gene has CDR1 SGHTA and CDR2 FQGNSA. CDR3 loop: CASSLGSESSGANVLTF. CDR3 DNA sequence: TGTGCCAGCAGCTTAGGTTCGGAGAGCTCTGGGGCCAACGTCCTGACTTTC.

J is TRBJ2-1 and V is TRBV5-8; 15 bases agree with TRBD2. Per germline, CDR1 SGHTS and CDR2 YDEGEE. The CDR3 totals 16 residues. Losses at the gene ends were 3 bases for V and 9 bases for J; bases not matched to a gene: 7. The CDR3 spells CASSSSGTSGRFEQFF. In nucleotides, the CDR3 is TGTGCCAGCAGCTCATCCGGGACTAGCGGGAGGTTTGAGCAGTTCTTC.

J is TRBJ1-1 and V is TRBV2, with D unresolved. Per the germline V gene, CDR1 is SNHLY and CDR2 is FYNNEI. The CDR3 runs 13 residues. V gave up 3 bases and J gave up 5 bases, with 10 bases separating them. The CDR3 DNA sequence: TGTGCCAGCAGTGAGAGAATGATGACTGAAGCTTTCTTT. It specifies CASSERMMTEAFF.

This clone was recorded only once. The chain couples TRBV21-1 to TRBJ2-1; TRBD2 is the table's D call and was not checked against the DNA. TRBV21-1 is designated a pseudogene. This CDR3 comprises 14 residues. The CDR3 is CASSKTPSGGEQFF. In DNA form, the CDR3 reads TGTGCCAGCAGCAAAACTCCTAGCGGGGGTGAGCAGTTCTTC.

The chain employs TRBV10-2 and TRBJ1-4, with D uncertain. The CDR3 loop spans 15 amino acids. Trimming took 2 bases from V and 0 from J, leaving 7 bases between them. CDR1 and CDR2 from the germline V gene are WSHSY and SAAADI. CDR3 bases: TGCGCCAGCAGTGAGGCGGGCGCAACTAATGAAAAACTGTTTTTT. Translation gives CASSEAGATNEKLFF.

The rearrangement uses TRBV28 and TRBJ2-7, with TRBD1 matching 7 bases. With 3 bases clipped from V and 2 bases from J, the junction kept 13 bases outside the gene matches. The germline V gene has CDR1 MDHEN and CDR2 SYDVKM. The CDR3 runs 17 residues. The CDR3 bases are TGTGCCAGCAGTTTCTCCTACATACAGGGGAAGACCTACGAGCAGTACTTC. This codes for CASSFSYIQGKTYEQYF.

Written as DNA, the CDR3 is TGTGCCAGCAGCTCGCGGAGTGAGGGGGCGAGGTACGAGCAGTACTTC. Its translation is CASSSRSEGARYEQYF. The chain employs TRBV5-8 and TRBJ2-7; 7 nucleotides agree with TRBD1. J was trimmed by 4 bases and V by 3 bases; bases with no gene match: 13. Germline V gives CDR1 SGHTS, CDR2 YDEGEE. There are 16 residues in the CDR3. The whole variable domain, remainder taken from reference TRBV5-8 and TRBJ2-7, is EAGVTQSPTHLIKTRGQQATLRCSPISGHTSVYWYQQALGLGLQFLLWYDEGEERNRGNFPPRFSGRQFPNYSSELNVNALELEDSALYLCASSSRSEGARYEQYFGPGTRLTVT.

J is TRBJ1-1 and V is TRBV27; tentatively, D is TRBD1 (6 bases). The CDR3 has 14 residues. V lost 2 bases, J lost 11 bases, and 18 bases lay in between. CDR1 MNHEY and CDR2 SMNVEV come from the germline V gene (reference sequence). The CDR3 coding sequence is TGTGCCAGCAGTTTAGACGGACAGATATATAGGGCTTTCTTT. It yields the protein CASSLDGQIYRAFF.

This clone appeared once. The chain recombines TRBV3-1 (or the pseudogene TRBV3-2) with TRBJ2-3, with 14 positions matching TRBD2. The CDR3 consists of 17 residues. Germline V gene data show CDR1 as LGHDT and CDR2 as YNNKEL (reference sequence). V lost 1 base to trimming and J lost 8 bases; unmatched junction nucleotides: 8. The DNA of the CDR3 is TGTGCCAGCAGCCAAGTCAGGGGACTAGCGGGAGTAGGTACGCAGTATTTT. It codes for CASSQVRGLAGVGTQYF.

The gene calls are TRBV7-9 and TRBJ2-1, with D maybe TRBD1 (5 bases). The germline CDR1 and CDR2 sequences are SEHNR and FQNEAQ (reference sequence). Trimming pared 2 bases from V and 4 bases from J, leaving 9 bases between. CDR3 length equals 14 residues. CDR3 in amino acids: CASSLRGQYNEQFF. The CDR3 DNA reads as TGTGCCAGCAGCTTAAGGGGTCAATACAATGAGCAGTTCTTC.

The CDR3 sequence is CASSLSTANNEQFF. The CDR3 region has the DNA TGTGCCAGCAGCCTTTCGACAGCCAACAATGAGCAGTTCTTC. This chain connects TRBV3-1 (or the pseudogene TRBV3-2) to TRBJ2-1; maybe TRBD1 (5 bases). Trimming pared 4 bases from V and 5 bases from J, leaving 12 bases between. This CDR3 has 14 residues. Germline CDR1 is LGHDT and CDR2 is YNNKEL (reference sequence).

This clone was observed a handful of times. The CDR3 sequence: CASSLYGTELNTEAFF. DNA for the CDR3: TGCGCCAGCAGCTTGTATGGGACAGAGCTGAACACTGAAGCTTTCTTT. The chain is built from TRBV5-1 and TRBJ1-1, with TRBD1 identical over 7 bases. CDR3 length: 16 amino acids. Trimming at V came to 1 base and at J to 0 bases, leaving 6 bases not matched to a gene. Germline CDR1 is SGHRS and CDR2 is YFSETQ.

The chain has TRBV5-4 and TRBJ2-2, with 11 bases that match TRBD2. The CDR3 consists of 17 residues. Germline V CDR1 and CDR2: SGHNT, YYREEE (reference sequence). Trimming removed 0 bases from V and 1 base from J; junction bases left unmatched: 2. The CDR3 region has the DNA TGTGCCAGCAGCTTGGCCGGGACTAGCGGGAACACCGGGGAGCTGTTTTTT. This codes for CASSLAGTSGNTGELFF.

The rearrangement uses TRBV5-1 and TRBJ1-3; D remains ambiguous. Germline V gene sequence: CDR1 SGHRS, CDR2 YFSETQ. CDR3 length: 13 residues. V lost 6 bases and J lost 7, with 14 bases in between. The CDR3 sequence: CASTLGGSNTIYF. In nucleotides, the CDR3 is TGCGCCAGCACCTTAGGAGGTTCCAACACCATATATTTT.

The rearrangement links TRBV4-3 to TRBJ2-1, with 12 nucleotides matching TRBD2. Germline CDR1 LGHNA, CDR2 YSLEER. J lost 9 bases, V lost 1 base, and 7 bases had no gene match. The CDR3 has 16 residues. CDR3 sequence (DNA): TGCGCCAGCAGCCAAGCATCTAGCGGGAGGGCCATTGAGCAGTTCTTC. Translating gives CASSQASSGRAIEQFF.

The chain couples TRBV5-4 to TRBJ1-4, with a possible D match to TRBD1 (5 bases). V was cut by 4 bases and J by 6 bases, with 16 bases left in between. The CDR3 spans 15 residues. The germline V gene encodes CDR1 SGHNT and CDR2 YYREEE (reference sequence). CDR3 amino acids: CASSGQGQGDEKLFF. CDR3 in DNA: TGTGCCAGCAGCGGTCAGGGCCAGGGCGATGAAAAACTGTTTTTT. The variable domain in full, completed from reference TRBV5-4 and TRBJ1-4, reads ETGVTQSPTHLIKTRGQQVTLRCSSQSGHNTVSWYQQALGQGPQFIFQYYREEENGRGNFPPRFSGLQFPNYSSELNVNALELDDSALYLCASSGQGQGDEKLFFGSGTQLSVL.